This TCR beta chain appears in the sequencing data of a study of a mutant IDH1 vaccine in newly diagnosed glioma. Time point of the sample: week 5, during vaccination. What each vaccine dose contained was 300 ug of mutant IDH1 20-mer peptide, accompanied by topical imiquimod. Clones were sequenced by immunoSEQ multiplex PCR, and TCRdb holds only the in-frame ones, with some missing. In the table there are about 51,000 clones, about three quarters of which are singletons. Trimming removed 3 bases from V and 6 bases from J; junction bases left unmatched: 8. The germline gives CDR1 SGHRS, CDR2 YFSETQ. The CDR3 spans 14 residues. Notes on this clone: Its antigen is undetermined.

The clonotype originates from a man over 45 with glioma. The chain couples TRBV5-1 to TRBJ2-7; 8 bases are a match to TRBD1. The specimen comprised PBMCs, sampled from a glioma patient whose treatment included an IDH1 peptide vaccine. The CDR3 reads CASSSTGTGSEQYF. DNA of the CDR3: TGCGCCAGCAGCTCAACCGGGACAGGTAGCGAGCAGTACTTC. The whole variable domain, remainder taken from reference TRBV5-1 and TRBJ2-7, is KAGVTQTPRYLIKTRGQQVTLSCSPISGHRSVSWYQQTPGQGLQFLFEYFSETQRNKGNFPGRFSGRQFSNSRSEMNVSTLELGDSALYLCASSSTGTGSEQYFGPGTRLTVT.